Sequencing of this T cell receptor (beta chain) was carried out in a study of T cell responses to AZD1222 COVID-19 vaccine. Notes on the study in general: Donors in the cohort were predominantly white British and more often female, and clonal diversity was possibly underestimated. Every sample of the repertoires postdated the peak T cell response.

From germline, CDR1 is MGHRA and CDR2 YSYEKL. The V end was cut by 1 base, the J end by 2 bases, with 12 bases between. The CDR3 has 15 residues. As regards this clone: Its antigen is not identified.

The method was immunoSEQ multiplex PCR; TCRdb's version includes in-frame clones alone and lacks a portion of them. The repertoire holds about 150,000 clones, with 70% to 90% as singletons. The TCR comes from an adult in good health. The source was peripheral blood, collected on day 0 of MenACWY control vaccination. This chain links TRBV4-1 with TRBJ2-7; D possibly uses TRBD1 or TRBD2 (5 bases each). CDR3 in DNA: TGCGCCAGCAGCCAAGTTCCCGGGGCCACCTACGAGCAGTACTTC. Translated: CASSQVPGATYEQYF.